This T cell receptor (beta chain) was identified during a study of blood T cell repertoires in COVID-19. Overall study: The United States, Italy and Spain provided the acute and convalescent COVID-19 samples. Sources were T cells, B-cell-depleted T cells, or PBMCs; the material itself was cDNA or gDNA.

Original handling: Reference gene primer amplification gave estimated nucleated cell counts. The method was immunoSEQ multiplex PCR; TCRdb's version includes in-frame clones alone and lacks a portion of them. V and J calls and clone size are copied from that table; D and trimming were computed from the DNA. The table includes some 220,000 clones, roughly 80% detected once. From germline, CDR1 is LGHDT and CDR2 YNNKEL (reference sequence). This CDR3 spans 13 amino acids. Trimming removed 1 base at V and 8 bases at J, with 8 bases between. This receptor was obtained from an older woman with acute or convalescent COVID-19. The sample was peripheral blood. The chain joins TRBV3-1 (or the pseudogene TRBV3-2) to TRBJ1-4; no clear D gene. DNA for the CDR3: TGTGCCAGCAGCCAAGCAACGGGAGAAAAACTGTTTTTT. It yields the protein CASSQATGEKLFF.